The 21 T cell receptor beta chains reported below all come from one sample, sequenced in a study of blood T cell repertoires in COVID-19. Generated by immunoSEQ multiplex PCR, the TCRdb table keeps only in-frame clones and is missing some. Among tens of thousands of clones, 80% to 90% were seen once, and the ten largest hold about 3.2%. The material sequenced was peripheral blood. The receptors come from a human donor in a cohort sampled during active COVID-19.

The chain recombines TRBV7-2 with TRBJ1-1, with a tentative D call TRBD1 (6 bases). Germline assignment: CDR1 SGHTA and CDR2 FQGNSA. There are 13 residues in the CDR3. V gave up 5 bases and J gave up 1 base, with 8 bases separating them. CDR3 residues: CASSQGQNTEAFF. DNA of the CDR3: TGTGCCAGCAGCCAGGGACAGAACACTGAAGCTTTCTTT.

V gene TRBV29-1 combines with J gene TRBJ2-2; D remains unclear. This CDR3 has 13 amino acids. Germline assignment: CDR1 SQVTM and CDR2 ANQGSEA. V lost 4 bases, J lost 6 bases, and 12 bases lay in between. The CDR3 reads CSVGLAEPGELFF. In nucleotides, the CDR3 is TGCAGCGTTGGTTTAGCAGAGCCCGGGGAGCTGTTTTTT.

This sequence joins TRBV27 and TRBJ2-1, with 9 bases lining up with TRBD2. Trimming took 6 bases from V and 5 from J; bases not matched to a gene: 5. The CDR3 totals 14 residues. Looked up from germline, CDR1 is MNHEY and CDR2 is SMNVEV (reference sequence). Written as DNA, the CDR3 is TGTGCCAGCAGCCCTCTAGCGGGGAACAATGAGCAGTTCTTC. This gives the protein CASSPLAGNNEQFF.

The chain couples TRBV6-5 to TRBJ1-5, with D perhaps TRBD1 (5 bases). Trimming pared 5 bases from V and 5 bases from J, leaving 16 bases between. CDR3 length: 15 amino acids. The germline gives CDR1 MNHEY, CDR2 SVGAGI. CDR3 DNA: TGTGCCAGCAGTCCACGGGGGGGAGGTGATCAGCCCCAGCATTTT. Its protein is CASSPRGGGDQPQHF.

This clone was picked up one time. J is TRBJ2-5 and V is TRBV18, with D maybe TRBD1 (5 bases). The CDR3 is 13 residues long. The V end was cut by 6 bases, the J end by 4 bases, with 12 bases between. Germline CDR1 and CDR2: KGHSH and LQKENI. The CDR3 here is CASSFGQGETQYF. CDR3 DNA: TGTGCCAGCTCCTTCGGCCAGGGAGAGACCCAGTACTTC.

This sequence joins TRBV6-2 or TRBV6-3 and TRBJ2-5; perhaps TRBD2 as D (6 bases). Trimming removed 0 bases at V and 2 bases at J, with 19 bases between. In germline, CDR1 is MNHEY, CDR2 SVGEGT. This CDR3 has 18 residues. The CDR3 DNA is TGTGCCAGCAGTTACTCGAGGTTTAGCGGCCACACTCAAGAGACCCAGTACTTC. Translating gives CASSYSRFSGHTQETQYF.

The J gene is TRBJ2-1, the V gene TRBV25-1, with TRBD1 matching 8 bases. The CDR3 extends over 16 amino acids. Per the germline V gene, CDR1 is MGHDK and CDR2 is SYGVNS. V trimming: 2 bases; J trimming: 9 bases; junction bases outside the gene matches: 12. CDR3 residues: CASSENWDRSTAEQFF. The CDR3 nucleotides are TGTGCCAGCAGTGAAAATTGGGACAGGTCAACTGCTGAGCAGTTCTTC.

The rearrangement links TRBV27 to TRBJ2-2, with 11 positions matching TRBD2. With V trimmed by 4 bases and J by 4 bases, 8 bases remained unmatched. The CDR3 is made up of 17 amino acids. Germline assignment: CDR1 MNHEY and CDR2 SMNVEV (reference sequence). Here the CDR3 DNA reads TGTGCCAGCAGTTCCCTCAAGCTAGCGGGAGGCACCGGGGAGCTGTTTTTT. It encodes CASSSLKLAGGTGELFF.

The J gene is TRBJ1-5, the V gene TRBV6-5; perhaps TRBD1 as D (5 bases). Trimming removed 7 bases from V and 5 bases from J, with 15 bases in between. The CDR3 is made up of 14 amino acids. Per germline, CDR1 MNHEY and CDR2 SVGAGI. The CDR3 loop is CASTRGLSDQPQHF. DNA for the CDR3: TGTGCCAGCACTAGGGGACTGAGTGATCAGCCCCAGCATTTT.

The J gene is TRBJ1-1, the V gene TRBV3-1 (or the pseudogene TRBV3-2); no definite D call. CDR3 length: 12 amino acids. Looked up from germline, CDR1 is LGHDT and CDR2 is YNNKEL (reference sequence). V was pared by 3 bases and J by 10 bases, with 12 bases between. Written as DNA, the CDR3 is TGTGCCAGCAGCCATGACGGAGGAGTAGCTTTCTTT. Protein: CASSHDGGVAFF.

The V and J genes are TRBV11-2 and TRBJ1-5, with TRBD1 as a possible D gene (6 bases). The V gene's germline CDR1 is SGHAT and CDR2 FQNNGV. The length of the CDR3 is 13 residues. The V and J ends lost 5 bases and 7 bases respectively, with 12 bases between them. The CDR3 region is CASSEGRGQPQHF. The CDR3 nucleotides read TGTGCCAGCAGCGAGGGCAGGGGACAGCCCCAGCATTTT.

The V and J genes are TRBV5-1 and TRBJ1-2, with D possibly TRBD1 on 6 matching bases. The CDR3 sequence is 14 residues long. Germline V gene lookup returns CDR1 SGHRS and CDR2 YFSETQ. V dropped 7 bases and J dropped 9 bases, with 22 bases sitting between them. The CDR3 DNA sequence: TGCGCCAGCGGCTCCACCCACTCGACAGGCAGCTACACCTTC. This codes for CASGSTHSTGSYTF.

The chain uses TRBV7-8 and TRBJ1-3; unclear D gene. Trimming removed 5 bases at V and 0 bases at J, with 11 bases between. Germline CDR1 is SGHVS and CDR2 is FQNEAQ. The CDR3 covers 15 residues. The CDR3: CASSTNVASGNTIYF. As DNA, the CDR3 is TGTGCCAGCAGCACAAACGTTGCCTCTGGAAACACCATATATTTT.

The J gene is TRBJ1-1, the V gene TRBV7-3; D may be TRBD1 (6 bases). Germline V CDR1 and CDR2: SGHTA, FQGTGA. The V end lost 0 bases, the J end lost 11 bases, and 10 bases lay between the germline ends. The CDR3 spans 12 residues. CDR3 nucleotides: TGTGCCAGCAGCTTAACTCAGGGGCCGGCTTTCTTT. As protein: CASSLTQGPAFF.

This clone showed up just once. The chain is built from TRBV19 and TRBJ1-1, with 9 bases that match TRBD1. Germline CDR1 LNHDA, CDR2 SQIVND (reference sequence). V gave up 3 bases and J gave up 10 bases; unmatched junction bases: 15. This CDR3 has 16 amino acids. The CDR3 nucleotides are TGTGCCAGTAGTATCGGTTCTACAGGGGGCCAGTCTCGAGCTTTCTTT. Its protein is CASSIGSTGGQSRAFF.

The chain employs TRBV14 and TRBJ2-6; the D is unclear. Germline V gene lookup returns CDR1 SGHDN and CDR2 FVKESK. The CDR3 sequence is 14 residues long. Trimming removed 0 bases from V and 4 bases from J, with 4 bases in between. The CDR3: CASSQESGANVLTF. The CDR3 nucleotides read TGTGCCAGCAGCCAAGAGTCGGGGGCCAACGTCCTGACTTTC.

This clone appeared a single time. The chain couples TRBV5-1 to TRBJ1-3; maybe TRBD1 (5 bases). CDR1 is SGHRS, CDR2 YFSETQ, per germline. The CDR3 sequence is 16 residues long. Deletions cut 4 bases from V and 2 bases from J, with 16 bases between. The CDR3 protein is CASSRPGGRTGNTIYF. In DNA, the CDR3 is TGCGCCAGCAGCCGACCGGGGGGGAGGACTGGAAACACCATATATTTT.

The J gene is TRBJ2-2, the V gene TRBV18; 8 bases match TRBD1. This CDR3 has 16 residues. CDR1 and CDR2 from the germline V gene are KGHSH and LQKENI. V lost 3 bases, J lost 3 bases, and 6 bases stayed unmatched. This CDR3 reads CASSPDAGGDTGELFF. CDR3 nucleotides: TGTGCCAGCTCACCCGACGCAGGGGGCGACACCGGGGAGCTGTTTTTT.

The CDR3 region is CASSLRVGSALEQYF. CDR3 in DNA: TGCGCCAGCAGCTTGCGGGTAGGCAGCGCCCTCGAGCAGTACTTC. The gene calls are TRBV5-1 and TRBJ2-7; D not resolved. This CDR3 has 15 residues. V was cut by 1 base and J by 6 bases, with 17 bases left in between. The germline gives CDR1 SGHRS, CDR2 YFSETQ. Combining the CDR3 with reference TRBV5-1 and TRBJ2-7 gives the whole variable domain KAGVTQTPRYLIKTRGQQVTLSCSPISGHRSVSWYQQTPGQGLQFLFEYFSETQRNKGNFPGRFSGRQFSNSRSEMNVSTLELGDSALYLCASSLRVGSALEQYFGPGTRLTVT.

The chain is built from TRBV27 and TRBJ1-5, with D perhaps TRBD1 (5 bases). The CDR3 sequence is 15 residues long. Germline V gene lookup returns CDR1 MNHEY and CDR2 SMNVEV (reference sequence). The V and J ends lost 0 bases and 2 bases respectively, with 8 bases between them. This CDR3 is CASSLSQGGNQPQHF. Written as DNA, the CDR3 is TGTGCCAGCAGTTTATCGCAGGGCGGCAATCAGCCCCAGCATTTT.

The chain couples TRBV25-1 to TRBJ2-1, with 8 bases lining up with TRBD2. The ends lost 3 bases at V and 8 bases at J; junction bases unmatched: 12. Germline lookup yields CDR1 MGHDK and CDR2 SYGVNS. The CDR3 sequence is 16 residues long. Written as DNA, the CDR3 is TGTGCCAGCAGTGACCCCGGGAGGGGGGGCGGGTATGAGCAGTTCTTC. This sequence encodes CASSDPGRGGGYEQFF.